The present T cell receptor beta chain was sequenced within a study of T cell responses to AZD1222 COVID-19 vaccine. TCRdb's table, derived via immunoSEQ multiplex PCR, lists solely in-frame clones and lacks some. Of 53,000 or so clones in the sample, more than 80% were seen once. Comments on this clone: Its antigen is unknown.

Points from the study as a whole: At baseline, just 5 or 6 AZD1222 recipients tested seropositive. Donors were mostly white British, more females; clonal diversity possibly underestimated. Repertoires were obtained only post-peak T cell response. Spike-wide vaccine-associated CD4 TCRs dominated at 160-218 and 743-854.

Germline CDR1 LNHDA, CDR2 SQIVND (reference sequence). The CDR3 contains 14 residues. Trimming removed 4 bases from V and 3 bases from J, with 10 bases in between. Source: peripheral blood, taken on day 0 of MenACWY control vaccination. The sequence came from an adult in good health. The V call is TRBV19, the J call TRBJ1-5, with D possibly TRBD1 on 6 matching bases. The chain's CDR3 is CASSTTGINQPQHF. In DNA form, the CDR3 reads TGTGCCAGTAGTACCACAGGGATCAATCAGCCCCAGCATTTT.